Each of the 3 T cell receptor beta chains below was sequenced from the same sample in a study of shared clonotypes between healthy human individuals. The method was immunoSEQ multiplex PCR; TCRdb's version includes in-frame clones alone and lacks a portion of them. The sample records millions of clones, 90% to 95% being singletons. The specimen was naive CD4+ T cells sorted from blood. Subset of the sample: CD45RA+ positively selected. All receptors come from a man younger than 30 in good health.

CDR3 amino acids: CASSTSGGADEQFF. DNA for the CDR3: TGTGCCAGCAGTACTAGCGGGGGGGCCGATGAGCAGTTCTTC. This sequence joins TRBV6-6 and TRBJ2-1, with 13 bases identical to TRBD2. The CDR3 has 14 amino acids. The germline CDR1 and CDR2 sequences are MNHNY and SVGAGI (reference sequence). J was trimmed by 8 bases and V by 5 bases; bases with no gene match: 3.

The chain joins TRBV30 to TRBJ2-6; the D gene is possibly TRBD2 (6 bases). V was cut by 4 bases and J by 4 bases, with 17 bases left in between. There are 16 residues in the CDR3. Germline V lookup: CDR1 GTSNPN, CDR2 SVGIG (reference sequence). In nucleotides, the CDR3 is TGTGCCTGGATTCGCCTGCCCGGGGGAGGGGCCAACGTCCTGACTTTC. This sequence encodes CAWIRLPGGGANVLTF.

The chain recombines TRBV5-1 with TRBJ1-2, with TRBD1 matching over 9 bases. With V trimmed by 4 bases and J by 5 bases, 6 bases remained unmatched. CDR3 length: 14 amino acids. Germline CDR1 and CDR2: SGHRS and YFSETQ. CDR3 in DNA: TGCGCCAGCAGCGGACCGGGACAGGGATATGGCTACACCTTC. This encodes CASSGPGQGYGYTF.